These 10 T cell receptor beta chains were sequenced from one sample in a study of regulatory T cells in long-lasting Graves disease. Researchers made TCR beta libraries by using iRepertoire HTBI primers and running Arm-PCR on CDR3 regions. TCRdb used MiXCR to reprocess the multiplex PCR reads, holding one entry per CDR3 protein. The data contain some 280,000 distinct CDR3 sequences, 20% to 25% of them singletons. Time point reported: persistent/refractory GD, antithyroid drugs over 5 years with positive TRAb. Construction of the TCR library relied on RNA isolated from PBMCs. The sample was peripheral blood mononuclear cells (PBMCs), taken when the disease was refractory, from a patient treated with antithyroid drugs. These receptors were taken from a female donor with Graves disease.

The chain is built from TRBV4-3 and TRBJ2-2; tentatively, D is TRBD2 (6 bases). This CDR3 spans 18 amino acids. Germline loops: CDR1 LGHNA, CDR2 YSLEER. V lost 4 bases, J lost 8 bases, and 26 bases lay in between. CDR3 amino acids: CASSPQNTPGTVSGELFF. In nucleotides, the CDR3 is TGCGCCAGCAGCCCTCAGAATACCCCCGGGACTGTATCAGGGGAGCTGTTTTTT.

This chain connects TRBV19 to TRBJ2-7; TRBD1 is a possible D gene (6 bases). CDR1 is LNHDA and CDR2 is SQIVND in the germline V gene (reference sequence). V lost 5 bases, J lost 2 bases, and 16 bases lay in between. This CDR3 has 15 amino acids. This CDR3 is CASSVDPGTTYEQYF. The CDR3 DNA sequence: TGTGCCAGTAGTGTGGACCCAGGGACAACCTACGAGCAGTACTTC.

The chain links TRBV29-1 to TRBJ1-1; 10 bases fit TRBD1. Trimming took 7 bases from V and 3 from J; bases not matched to a gene: 2. The CDR3 is 12 amino acids. The V gene's germline CDR1 is SQVTM and CDR2 ANQGSEA. The CDR3, as DNA: TGCAGCGGGGGGACAGGGGACACTGAAGCTTTCTTT. Its translation is CSGGTGDTEAFF.

Here the CDR3 reads CASTGRQETQYF. DNA for the CDR3: TGTGCCAGCACCGGCCGGCAAGAGACCCAGTACTTC. This chain uses TRBV12-3 or TRBV12-4 with TRBJ2-5; D remains ambiguous. The CDR3 has 12 residues. The ends were cut back, 7 bases at V and 2 bases at J, with 8 bases in the middle.

This clonotype occurred a few times. The chain combines TRBV5-1 with TRBJ1-5; D gene unclear. Trimming stripped 4 bases from V and 3 bases from J, with 14 bases between. The germline gives CDR1 SGHRS, CDR2 YFSETQ. CDR3 length equals 15 residues. CDR3 residues: CASSPGWLDNQPQHF. The CDR3 DNA follows: TGCGCCAGCAGCCCGGGGTGGTTGGACAATCAGCCCCAGCATTTT.

The chain uses TRBV5-4 and TRBJ1-2, with a tentative D call TRBD1 (6 bases). The CDR3 contains 13 residues. Germline V gene lookup returns CDR1 SGHNT and CDR2 YYREEE (reference sequence). Trimming removed 4 bases from V and 5 bases from J, with 12 bases in between. The CDR3 nucleotides read TGTGCCAGCAGCCAATGGACAGATTATGGCTACACCTTC. This codes for CASSQWTDYGYTF.

In this sample, this clonotype turned up many times. The rearrangement links TRBV2 to TRBJ1-1; D possibly corresponds to TRBD1 (5 bases). The CDR3 runs 13 residues. Germline V CDR1 and CDR2: SNHLY, FYNNEI. V was cut by 8 bases and J by 3 bases, with 13 bases left in between. The CDR3 here is CASLGVRDTEAFF. The CDR3 DNA reads as TGTGCCAGCCTGGGGGTTCGGGACACTGAAGCTTTCTTT.

Concerning this clonotype: A much larger clone differs from this one at a single base, so this may be a read error. V and J are TRBV29-1 and TRBJ2-7, with D unresolved. The CDR3 is 12 amino acids. Germline-derived CDR1 and CDR2 are SQVTM and ANQGSEA. Trimming left V 5 bases short and J 0 bases short, with 8 bases between. The chain's CDR3 is CSVLVSSYEQYF. CDR3 bases: TGCAGCGTTTTGGTCAGCTCCTACGAGCAGTACTTC.

This chain uses TRBV3-1 with TRBJ2-2; 8 positions match TRBD2. The germline V gene encodes CDR1 LGHDT and CDR2 YNNKEL (reference sequence). Losses at the gene ends were 5 bases for V and 6 bases for J; bases not matched to a gene: 5. This CDR3 comprises 14 residues. CDR3 nucleotide sequence: TGTGCCAGCAGCTACGCGGGAGGAGCCGGGGAGCTGTTTTTT. It translates to CASSYAGGAGELFF.

The rearrangement links TRBV7-2 to TRBJ2-7; D might be TRBD2 (5 bases). Germline CDR1 and CDR2: SGHTA and FQGNSA. CDR3 size: 16 residues. Trimming cost V 1 base and J 3 bases, with 16 bases left between them. CDR3 protein: CASSLEHGGLHYEQYF. CDR3 coding DNA: TGTGCCAGCAGCTTAGAGCATGGAGGCCTTCACTACGAGCAGTACTTC.